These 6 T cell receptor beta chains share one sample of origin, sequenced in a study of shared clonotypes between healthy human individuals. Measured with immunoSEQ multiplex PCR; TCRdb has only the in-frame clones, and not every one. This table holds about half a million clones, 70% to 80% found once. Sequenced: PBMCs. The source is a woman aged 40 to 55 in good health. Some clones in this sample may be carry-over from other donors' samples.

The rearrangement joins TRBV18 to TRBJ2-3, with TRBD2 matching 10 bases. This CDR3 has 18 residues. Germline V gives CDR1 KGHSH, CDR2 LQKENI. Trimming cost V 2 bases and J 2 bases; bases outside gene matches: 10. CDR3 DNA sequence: TGTGCCAGCTCACCATTCACTAGCGGGGTTACCGCCACAGATACGCAGTATTTT. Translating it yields CASSPFTSGVTATDTQYF.

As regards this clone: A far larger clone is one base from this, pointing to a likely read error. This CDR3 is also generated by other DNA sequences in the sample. DNA for the CDR3: TGTGCCTGGAGCTTCCGCAGGGGTAATGGGCCCCAGCATTTT. Translating gives CAWSFRRGNGPQHF. The rearrangement joins TRBV30 to TRBJ1-5; TRBD1 might be the D (6 bases). CDR3 length: 14 amino acids. V lost 3 bases and J 9 bases, leaving 18 bases between the germline ends. The germline V gene has CDR1 GTSNPN and CDR2 SVGIG (reference sequence).

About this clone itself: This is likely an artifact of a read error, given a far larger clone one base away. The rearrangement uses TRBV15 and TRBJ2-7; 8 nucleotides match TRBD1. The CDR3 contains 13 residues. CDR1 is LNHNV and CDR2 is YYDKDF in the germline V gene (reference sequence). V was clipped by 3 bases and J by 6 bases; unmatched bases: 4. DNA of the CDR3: TGTGCCACCAGCAGGGACAGGGCAACCGAGCAGTACTTC. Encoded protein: CATSRDRATEQYF.

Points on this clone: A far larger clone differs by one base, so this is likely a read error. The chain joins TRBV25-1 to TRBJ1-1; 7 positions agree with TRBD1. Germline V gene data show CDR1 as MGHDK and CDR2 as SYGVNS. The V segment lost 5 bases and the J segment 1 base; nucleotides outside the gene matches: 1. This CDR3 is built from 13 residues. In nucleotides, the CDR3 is TGTGCCAGCAGTAGGACAGGGAACACTGAAGCTTTCTTT. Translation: CASSRTGNTEAFF.

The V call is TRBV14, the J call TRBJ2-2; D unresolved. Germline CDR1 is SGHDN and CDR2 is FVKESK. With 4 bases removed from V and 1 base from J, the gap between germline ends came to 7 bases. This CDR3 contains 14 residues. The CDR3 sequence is CASSRARNTGELFF. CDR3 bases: TGTGCCAGCAGCCGGGCGAGGAACACCGGGGAGCTGTTTTTT.

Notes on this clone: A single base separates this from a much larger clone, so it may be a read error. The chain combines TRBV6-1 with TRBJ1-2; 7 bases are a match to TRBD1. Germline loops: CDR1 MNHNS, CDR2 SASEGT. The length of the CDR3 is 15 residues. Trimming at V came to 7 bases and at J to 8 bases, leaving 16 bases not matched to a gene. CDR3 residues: CASKGRQGDVQGYTF. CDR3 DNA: TGTGCCAGCAAGGGTCGGCAGGGGGACGTGCAGGGCTACACCTTC.